The 22 T cell receptor beta chains in this list originate from one sample, sequenced in a study of graft-versus-host responses after intestinal transplantation. The method was immunoSEQ multiplex PCR; TCRdb's version includes in-frame clones alone and lacks a portion of them. The sample holds 21,000 or so clones; 50% to 65% are singletons and the top ten take 0.85% to 1.3%. Source: alloreactive CD4+ T cells from a mixed lymphocyte reaction culture, taken before intestinal transplant. The subset was: CFSE-low proliferating T cells sorted from approximately six-day pre-transplant mixed lymphocyte reaction (GvH or HvG direction). The receptor set was obtained from a human patient who received an intestinal transplant.

Details on this clone: A read error may produce the germline difference seen at one junction end. This sequence joins TRBV5-6 and TRBJ1-1, with 7 bases aligning to TRBD1. The CDR3 is 15 amino acids. Germline V gene lookup returns CDR1 SGHDT and CDR2 YYEEEE. The CDR3 nucleotides read TGTGCCAGCAGCTTGGGACCCACAGAGGGGGCGACCCGCCTTTTT. Encoded protein: CASSLGPTEGATRLF.

This clone was seen only a few times. The chain links TRBV9 to TRBJ2-3, with D possibly being TRBD2 (6 bases). Per the germline V gene, CDR1 is SGDLS and CDR2 is YYNGEE. V gave up 3 bases and J gave up 8 bases, with 13 bases separating them. The CDR3 is 13 amino acids. The CDR3 loop is CASSGRLEGTQYF. The CDR3 DNA sequence: TGTGCCAGCAGCGGCCGACTAGAAGGTACGCAGTATTTT.

The chain combines TRBV18 with TRBJ2-7; no reliable D call. Trimming removed 1 base at V and 2 bases at J, with 6 bases between. Germline CDR1 is KGHSH and CDR2 is LQKENI. The length of the CDR3 is 13 residues. This chain's CDR3 is CASSPQETYEQYF. CDR3 DNA: TGTGCCAGCTCACCACAGGAGACCTACGAGCAGTACTTC.

This clone was counted a single time. The rearrangement joins TRBV5-4 to TRBJ2-5; D call uncertain. V dropped 5 bases and J dropped 1 base, with 12 bases sitting between them. The germline V gene encodes CDR1 SGHNT and CDR2 YYREEE (reference sequence). The length of the CDR3 is 14 residues. This chain's CDR3 is CASSSKQLQETQYF. The CDR3 nucleotides read TGTGCCAGCAGTTCAAAACAGCTCCAAGAGACCCAGTACTTC.

The V and J genes are TRBV6-1 and TRBJ2-7; 9 bases fit TRBD1. Germline V CDR1 and CDR2: MNHNS, SASEGT. Trimming cost V 5 bases and J 3 bases; bases outside gene matches: 5. The CDR3 is 14 amino acids. The CDR3, as DNA: TGTGCCAGCAGTTTAGACAGGGGGGTCTACGAGCAGTACTTC. Protein: CASSLDRGVYEQYF.

This clone has a handful of counts. The genes are TRBV11-2 and TRBJ1-2; the D gene is possibly TRBD1 (5 bases). Trimming left V 0 bases short and J 8 bases short, with 13 bases between. The CDR3 is 14 amino acids. The germline V gene has CDR1 SGHAT and CDR2 FQNNGV. CDR3 DNA sequence: TGTGCCAGCAGCTTAGACGGGGGGGTGCGGGGCTACACCTTC. It is translated as CASSLDGGVRGYTF.

This sequence joins TRBV27 and TRBJ1-1; TRBD1 matches at 9 bases. CDR1 and CDR2 from the germline V gene are MNHEY and SMNVEV (reference sequence). The CDR3 totals 16 residues. V shed 4 bases and J 4 bases; nucleotides not matched to a gene: 10. As DNA, the CDR3 is TGTGCCAGCAGTTCACTATACAGGGGGCGAAGCACTGAAGCTTTCTTT. Translated, it gives CASSSLYRGRSTEAFF.

This clone appeared once. The gene calls are TRBV7-2 and TRBJ2-3, with 8 nucleotides matching TRBD1. CDR1 is SGHTA and CDR2 is FQGNSA in the germline V gene. This CDR3 spans 16 amino acids. V lost 1 base to trimming and J lost 2 bases; unmatched junction nucleotides: 5. The CDR3 bases are TGTGCCAGCAGCTTAGGAGGGACAGGCAACACAGATACGCAGTATTTT. Amino acids: CASSLGGTGNTDTQYF.

The chain uses TRBV2 and TRBJ2-2; D is perhaps TRBD2 (6 bases). Trimming left V 5 bases short and J 5 bases short, with 24 bases between. Germline V CDR1 and CDR2: SNHLY, FYNNEI. The CDR3 is 18 amino acids. As DNA, the CDR3 is TGTGCCAGCAGTACCCAATCCTGGGGTCTAGCGATGACCGGGGAGCTGTTTTTT. The encoded protein is CASSTQSWGLAMTGELFF.

This chain links TRBV4-1 with TRBJ2-2; TRBD2 matches 9 bases. V lost 4 bases to trimming and J lost 5 bases; unmatched junction nucleotides: 5. Germline CDR1 reads MGHRA; CDR2 reads YSYEKL. The CDR3 contains 15 residues. CDR3 residues: CASSLAGERTGELFF. The DNA of the CDR3 is TGCGCCAGCAGCCTAGCGGGAGAGCGGACCGGGGAGCTGTTTTTT.

Only one count was recorded for this clone. V usage is TRBV11-2 and J usage is TRBJ2-7; possible D gene TRBD2, 5 bases. The length of the CDR3 is 13 residues. The V gene's germline CDR1 is SGHAT and CDR2 FQNNGV. Trimming took off 2 bases at V and 3 bases at J, with 8 bases between the two ends. CDR3 DNA: TGTGCCAGCAGCTTAAGTGGGAGCTACGAGCAGTACTTC. This codes for CASSLSGSYEQYF.

V usage is TRBV10-3 and J usage is TRBJ2-7, with a tentative D call TRBD2 (5 bases). Germline V CDR1 and CDR2: ENHRY, SYGVKD. Trimming stripped 8 bases from V and 3 bases from J, with 11 bases between. The CDR3 is 12 amino acids. CDR3 nucleotides: TGTGCCATCGCCGGGATCATCTACGAGCAGTACTTC. Its translation: CAIAGIIYEQYF.

In regard to this clone: The junction and the germline gene differ at one end; a read error may be behind it. This chain links TRBV5-4 with TRBJ2-5, with D tentatively TRBD2 (5 bases). This CDR3 is built from 11 residues. CDR1 and CDR2 (germline): SGHNT, YYREEE (reference sequence). Here the CDR3 reads CASSFGLFWDF. In DNA, the CDR3 is TGTGCCAGCAGCTTCGGACTCTTCTGGGACTTC.

This clone was picked up a small number of times. The genes are TRBV6-1 and TRBJ2-7, with TRBD2 matching 7 bases. Germline V CDR1 and CDR2: MNHNS, SASEGT. The trim removed 7 bases at V and 2 bases at J, leaving 11 bases unmatched. This CDR3 region has 15 residues. The CDR3 loop reads CASTEIGEGPYEQYF. The CDR3 region has the DNA TGTGCCAGCACCGAGATCGGGGAGGGCCCCTACGAGCAGTACTTC.

The chain recombines TRBV6-1 with TRBJ1-1; a possible D gene is TRBD1 (6 bases). The CDR3 has 13 residues. V was pared by 3 bases and J by 11 bases, with 16 bases between. Germline lookup yields CDR1 MNHNS and CDR2 SASEGT. The CDR3 nucleotides are TGTGCCAGCAGTGAGATAAGCGACAGGAGGGCTTTCTTT. Amino acid sequence: CASSEISDRRAFF.

This clone showed up just a few times. This chain joins TRBV16 and TRBJ1-3; tentative D call: TRBD1 (5 bases). This CDR3 has 13 amino acids. Trimming pared 6 bases from V and 2 bases from J, leaving 8 bases between. Germline V gene sequence: CDR1 KGHSY, CDR2 FQNENV. CDR3 DNA: TGTGCCAGCAGTACCAGGGCTGGAAACACCATATATTTT. Translation gives CASSTRAGNTIYF.

The rearrangement links TRBV30 to TRBJ1-2; possibly TRBD1 for D (6 bases). Germline loops: CDR1 GTSNPN, CDR2 SVGIG (reference sequence). V gave up 2 bases and J gave up 8 bases, with 9 bases separating them. The CDR3 extends over 11 amino acids. The CDR3 sequence: CAWSPGVGYTF. CDR3 bases: TGTGCCTGGAGTCCAGGGGTGGGCTACACCTTC. Combining the CDR3 with reference TRBV30 and TRBJ1-2 gives the whole variable domain SQTIHQWPATLVQPVGSPLSLECTVEGTSNPNLYWYRQAAGRGLQLLFYSVGIGQISSEVPQNLSASRPQDRQFILSSKKLLLSDSGFYLCAWSPGVGYTFGSGTRLTVV.

This clone was recorded only once. The chain uses TRBV5-1 and TRBJ2-5; tentatively, D is TRBD2 (6 bases). The CDR3 consists of 14 residues. Germline loops: CDR1 SGHRS, CDR2 YFSETQ. V was pared by 4 bases and J by 7 bases, with 17 bases between. The CDR3 here is CASSGEAGAGTQYF. DNA of the CDR3: TGCGCCAGCAGCGGGGAGGCGGGCGCGGGGACCCAGTACTTC. Variable domain in full (rest from reference TRBV5-1 and TRBJ2-5): KAGVTQTPRYLIKTRGQQVTLSCSPISGHRSVSWYQQTPGQGLQFLFEYFSETQRNKGNFPGRFSGRQFSNSRSEMNVSTLELGDSALYLCASSGEAGAGTQYFGPGTRLLVL.

The V call is TRBV6-5, the J call TRBJ2-7; 7 bases align to TRBD2. The trim removed 5 bases at V and 4 bases at J, leaving 5 bases unmatched. Germline-derived CDR1 and CDR2 are MNHEY and SVGAGI. This CDR3 spans 13 amino acids. CDR3 sequence reads: CASSKREGYEQYF. The CDR3 DNA sequence: TGTGCCAGCAGTAAAAGGGAGGGGTACGAGCAGTACTTC.

This chain uses TRBV29-1 with TRBJ2-1; D not resolved. The length of the CDR3 is 11 residues. Germline CDR1 SQVTM, CDR2 ANQGSEA. Deletions cut 1 base from V and 7 bases from J, with 5 bases between. CDR3 sequence: CSVEVQNEQFF. In DNA, the CDR3 is TGCAGCGTTGAAGTTCAGAATGAGCAGTTCTTC.

This clone was counted a few times. The CDR3 nucleotides are TGTGCCAGCAGCCCTTCGCGGGCCGGTAGGAATGAAAAACTGTTTTTT. It codes for CASSPSRAGRNEKLFF. The chain uses TRBV7-2 and TRBJ1-4; D is ambiguous. The CDR3 totals 16 residues. CDR1 is SGHTA, CDR2 FQGNSA, per germline. The V and J ends lost 5 bases and 5 bases respectively, with 18 bases between them.

The V gene is TRBV5-1, the J gene TRBJ1-6; D unresolved. The CDR3 loop spans 14 amino acids. The ends were cut back, 0 bases at V and 8 bases at J, with 9 bases in the middle. Germline V CDR1 and CDR2: SGHRS, YFSETQ. CDR3 amino acids: CASSLGGEDSPLHF. DNA of the CDR3: TGCGCCAGCAGCTTGGGTGGGGAGGATTCACCCCTCCACTTT.